These 14 T cell receptor beta chains were all obtained from the same sample, sequenced in a study of cytomegalovirus exposure and HLA in healthy donors. Libraries were prepared by immunoSEQ multiplex PCR; TCRdb keeps only in-frame clonotypes and omits some of them. The sample has under 250,000 clones; 75% to 90% are singletons. Sequencing used PBMCs. Every receptor here comes from a young woman in good health and CMV-seronegative.

This rearrangement joins TRBV4-1 to TRBJ1-4; 7 nucleotides line up with TRBD1. There are 16 residues in the CDR3. CDR1 and CDR2 from the germline V gene are MGHRA and YSYEKL. Trimming took 4 bases from V and 5 from J; bases not matched to a gene: 10. CDR3 sequence reads: CASSLQPGTVNEKLFF. The CDR3, as DNA: TGCGCCAGCAGCCTTCAACCTGGGACAGTGAATGAAAAACTGTTTTTT.

In this sample, this clone turned up once. The chain employs TRBV6-4 and TRBJ2-2; D may be TRBD1 or TRBD2 (5 bases each). This CDR3 is built from 15 residues. With 3 bases removed from V and 6 bases from J, the gap between germline ends came to 14 bases. In germline, CDR1 is MRHNA, CDR2 SNTAGT. CDR3 in amino acids: CASSESGRGAGELFF. The CDR3 nucleotides read TGTGCCAGCAGTGAATCAGGGAGAGGTGCCGGGGAGCTGTTTTTT.

The chain combines TRBV25-1 with TRBJ2-5, with D maybe TRBD1 (5 bases). Trimming stripped 1 base from V and 2 bases from J, with 11 bases between. The V gene's germline CDR1 is MGHDK and CDR2 SYGVNS. The CDR3 contains 15 residues. CDR3 DNA sequence: TGTGCCAGCAGTGAATCTTGGGCAGGGCAAGAGACCCAGTACTTC. Protein sequence: CASSESWAGQETQYF.

There are a few counts of this clone. V gene TRBV4-1 combines with J gene TRBJ1-4; weak D call: TRBD1 (6 bases). CDR1 and CDR2 (germline): MGHRA, YSYEKL. Trimming pared 3 bases from V and 7 bases from J, leaving 15 bases between. The CDR3 consists of 15 residues. The CDR3 here is CASSQRTGRGEKLFF. The DNA for the CDR3 is TGCGCCAGCAGCCAGCGAACAGGGCGGGGTGAAAAACTGTTTTTT.

V and J are TRBV6-4 and TRBJ2-6; D ambiguous. From germline, CDR1 is MRHNA and CDR2 SNTAGT. This CDR3 has 15 amino acids. Trimming removed 8 bases from V and 0 bases from J, with 11 bases in between. Written as DNA, the CDR3 is TGTGCCAGCGATCTCTTGCACTCTGGGGCCAACGTCCTGACTTTC. This sequence encodes CASDLLHSGANVLTF.

The rearrangement links TRBV5-1 to TRBJ1-6; no definite D call. Germline values: CDR1 SGHRS, CDR2 YFSETQ. This CDR3 has 14 amino acids. Trimming removed 0 bases from V and 5 bases from J, with 6 bases in between. In DNA, the CDR3 is TGCGCCAGCAGCTTGGGACGGGATAATTCACCCCTCCACTTT. It yields the protein CASSLGRDNSPLHF. Together with reference TRBV5-1 and TRBJ1-6, the CDR3 gives the full variable domain: KAGVTQTPRYLIKTRGQQVTLSCSPISGHRSVSWYQQTPGQGLQFLFEYFSETQRNKGNFPGRFSGRQFSNSRSEMNVSTLELGDSALYLCASSLGRDNSPLHFGNGTRLTVT.

The V gene is TRBV6-5, the J gene TRBJ1-2; D might be TRBD1 (5 bases). The V end lost 5 bases, the J end lost 2 bases, and 12 bases lay between the germline ends. Germline values: CDR1 MNHEY, CDR2 SVGAGI. The CDR3 is made up of 14 amino acids. The CDR3 DNA sequence: TGTGCCAGCAGTGGGGGGGGACGGAACTATGGCTACACCTTC. This gives the protein CASSGGGRNYGYTF.

The chain has TRBV19 and TRBJ2-3; D not resolved. V dropped 5 bases and J dropped 9 bases, with 18 bases sitting between them. The CDR3 has 14 amino acids. Looked up from germline, CDR1 is LNHDA and CDR2 is SQIVND (reference sequence). CDR3 in DNA: TGTGCCAGTAGTTTCTCCCCGGACCTCTCGACGCAGTATTTT. This translates into CASSFSPDLSTQYF.

V and J are TRBV27 and TRBJ2-3; D not resolved. Germline lookup yields CDR1 MNHEY and CDR2 SMNVEV (reference sequence). This CDR3 is built from 16 residues. V was trimmed by 1 base and J by 2 bases, leaving 13 bases between them. The CDR3 DNA is TGTGCCAGCAGTTTATGGTCCGGGCAAAACACAGATACGCAGTATTTT. As protein: CASSLWSGQNTDTQYF.

The rearrangement links TRBV14 to TRBJ2-2; possibly TRBD2 for D (6 bases). CDR1 is SGHDN, CDR2 FVKESK, per germline. CDR3 size: 14 residues. With 3 bases removed from V and 7 bases from J, the gap between germline ends came to 12 bases. The CDR3 region is CASSQRWGDGELFF. CDR3 DNA: TGTGCCAGCAGCCAGCGGTGGGGGGACGGGGAGCTGTTTTTT.

The chain carries TRBV10-2 and TRBJ2-1, with D perhaps matching TRBD1 (6 bases). The ends were cut back, 7 bases at V and 8 bases at J, with 9 bases in the middle. CDR3 length: 11 residues. Germline-derived CDR1 and CDR2 are WSHSY and SAAADI. The CDR3 loop reads CASTDRYEQFF. CDR3 in DNA: TGCGCCAGCACCGACAGGTATGAGCAGTTCTTC.

V and J are TRBV27 and TRBJ1-4, with D maybe TRBD1 (5 bases). The CDR3 is made up of 13 amino acids. V was trimmed by 6 bases and J by 8 bases, leaving 13 bases between them. CDR1 is MNHEY, CDR2 SMNVEV, per germline (reference sequence). Here the CDR3 reads CASSESGDEKLFF. CDR3 coding DNA: TGTGCCAGCAGCGAATCGGGGGACGAAAAACTGTTTTTT.

V and J are TRBV10-1 and TRBJ2-2, with D perhaps matching TRBD1 or TRBD2 (5 bases each). This CDR3 is built from 14 residues. Germline V gene lookup returns CDR1 WNHNN and CDR2 SYGVQD (reference sequence). Trimming removed 5 bases from V and 7 bases from J, with 14 bases in between. The CDR3 DNA sequence: TGCGCCAGCAGTCGCGGACAACGGGGCGGGGAGCTGTTTTTT. Translation: CASSRGQRGGELFF.

The chain employs TRBV19 and TRBJ2-2; 11 nucleotides match TRBD1. CDR1 is LNHDA and CDR2 is SQIVND in the germline V gene (reference sequence). The CDR3 is 15 amino acids. The V and J ends lost 4 bases and 6 bases, in that order; junction bases with no gene match: 4. CDR3 region: CASSKPGQGAGELFF. CDR3 in DNA: TGTGCCAGTAGTAAACCGGGACAGGGGGCCGGGGAGCTGTTTTTT.